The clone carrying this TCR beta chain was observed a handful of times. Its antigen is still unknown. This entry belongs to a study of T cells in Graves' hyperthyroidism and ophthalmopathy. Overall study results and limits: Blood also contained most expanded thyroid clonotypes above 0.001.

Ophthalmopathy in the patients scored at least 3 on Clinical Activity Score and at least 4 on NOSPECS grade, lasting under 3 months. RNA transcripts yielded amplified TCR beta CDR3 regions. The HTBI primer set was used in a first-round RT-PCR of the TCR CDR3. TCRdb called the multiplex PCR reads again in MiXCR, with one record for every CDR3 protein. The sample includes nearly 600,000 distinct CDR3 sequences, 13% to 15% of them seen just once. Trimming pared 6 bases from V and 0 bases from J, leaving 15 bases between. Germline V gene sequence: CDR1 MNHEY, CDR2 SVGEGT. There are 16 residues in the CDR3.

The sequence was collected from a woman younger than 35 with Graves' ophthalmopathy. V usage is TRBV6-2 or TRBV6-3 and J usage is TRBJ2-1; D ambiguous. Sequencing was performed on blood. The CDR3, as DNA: TGTGCCAGCAGCCGATTAGACACCCGCTCCTACAATGAGCAGTTCTTC. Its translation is CASSRLDTRSYNEQFF.